The text below deals with one T cell receptor beta chain. These data are taken from a study of blood T cell repertoires in COVID-19. Study overall: COVID-19 samples, acute and convalescent, were from the United States, Italy and Spain. T cells, B-cell-depleted T cells, or PBMCs supplied cDNA or gDNA.

The CDR3 consists of 16 residues. The V end lost 3 bases, the J end lost 7 bases, and 19 bases lay between the germline ends. CDR1 is SGHNT, CDR2 YYREEE, per germline (reference sequence). Original methodology: Amplification from reference gene primers served as the basis for estimated nucleated cell counts. Libraries were prepared by immunoSEQ multiplex PCR; TCRdb keeps only in-frame clonotypes and omits some of them. V and J calls and clone size are given by that table; D and trimming were obtained from the DNA. The sample lists under 350,000 clones; 80% to 90% were seen once. The sequencing input was peripheral blood. V is TRBV5-4 and J is TRBJ1-4; D is perhaps TRBD1 (5 bases). This TCR derives from a woman aged 70-85 years with acute or convalescent COVID-19. The CDR3 sequence is CASSSPGQGGSEKLFF. CDR3 in DNA: TGTGCCAGCAGCTCCCCGGGGCAGGGCGGGAGTGAAAAACTGTTTTTT.